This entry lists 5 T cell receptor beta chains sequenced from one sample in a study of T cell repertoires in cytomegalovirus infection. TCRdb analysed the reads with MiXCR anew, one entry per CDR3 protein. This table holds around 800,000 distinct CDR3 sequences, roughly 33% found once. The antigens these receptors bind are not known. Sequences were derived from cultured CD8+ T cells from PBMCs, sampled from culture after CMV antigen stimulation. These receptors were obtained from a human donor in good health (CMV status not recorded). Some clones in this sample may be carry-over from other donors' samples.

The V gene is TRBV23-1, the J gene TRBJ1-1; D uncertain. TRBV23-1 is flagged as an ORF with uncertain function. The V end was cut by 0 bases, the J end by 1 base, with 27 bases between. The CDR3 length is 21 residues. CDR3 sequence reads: CASSQSNPPRAGRRENTEAFF. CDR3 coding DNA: TGCGCCAGCAGTCAATCGAACCCCCCGAGGGCTGGAAGACGGGAGAACACTGAAGCTTTCTTT.

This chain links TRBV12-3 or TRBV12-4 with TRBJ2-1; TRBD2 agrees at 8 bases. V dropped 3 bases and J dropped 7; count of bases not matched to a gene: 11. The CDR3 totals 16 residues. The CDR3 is CASSFYRGGNYNEQFF. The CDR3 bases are TGTGCCAGCAGTTTTTATCGGGGGGGGAACTATAATGAGCAGTTCTTC.

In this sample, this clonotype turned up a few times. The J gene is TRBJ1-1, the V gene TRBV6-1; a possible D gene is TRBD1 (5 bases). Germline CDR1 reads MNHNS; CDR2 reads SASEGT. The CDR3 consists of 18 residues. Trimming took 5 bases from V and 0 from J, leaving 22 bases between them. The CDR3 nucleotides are TGTGCCAGCAGTACCCAAGGTACAGGCCTGGTCGTGAACACTGAAGCTTTCTTT. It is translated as CASSTQGTGLVVNTEAFF.

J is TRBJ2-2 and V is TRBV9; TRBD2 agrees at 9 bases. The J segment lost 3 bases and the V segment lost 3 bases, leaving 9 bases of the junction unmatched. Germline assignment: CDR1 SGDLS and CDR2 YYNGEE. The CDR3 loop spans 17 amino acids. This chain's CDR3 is CASSGTGAGGHTGELFF. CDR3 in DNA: TGTGCCAGCAGCGGTACGGGAGCGGGGGGACACACCGGGGAGCTGTTTTTT. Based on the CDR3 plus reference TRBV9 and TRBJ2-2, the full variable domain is DSGVTQTPKHLITATGQRVTLRCSPRSGDLSVYWYQQSLDQGLQFLIQYYNGEERAKGNILERFSAQQFPDLHSELNLSSLELGDSALYFCASSGTGAGGHTGELFFGEGSRLTVL.

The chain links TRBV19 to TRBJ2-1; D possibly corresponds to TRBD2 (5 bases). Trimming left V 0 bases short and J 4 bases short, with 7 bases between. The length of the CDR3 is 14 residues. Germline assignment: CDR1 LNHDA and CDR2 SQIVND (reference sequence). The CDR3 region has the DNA TGTGCCAGTAGTATAGAAACGGGGTACAATGAGCAGTTCTTC. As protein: CASSIETGYNEQFF.